These 18 T cell receptor beta chains share one sample of origin, sequenced in a study of cytomegalovirus exposure and HLA in healthy donors. PCR was performed using 60 Vbeta and 13 Jbeta primers. Repertoires were generated with immunoSEQ multiplex PCR, while TCRdb's copy carries only in-frame clones and drops some. Found here are approximately 140,000 clones, around 80% of them singletons; the top ten hold more than 1.5%. Sequencing was performed on PBMCs. Receptor source: a woman between 35 and 50 years old in good health and CMV-seronegative.

The chain combines TRBV28 with TRBJ1-5; TRBD1 matches 8 bases. V was pared by 5 bases and J by 6 bases, with 18 bases of the junction left unmatched. The length of the CDR3 is 18 residues. In germline, CDR1 is MDHEN, CDR2 SYDVKM. The CDR3 protein is CASSLGLGYGQGGQPQHF. CDR3 sequence (DNA): TGTGCCAGCAGTCTTGGGTTGGGATATGGACAGGGCGGTCAGCCCCAGCATTTT.

The chain joins TRBV6-5 to TRBJ1-1; 7 bases agree with TRBD1. Germline assignment: CDR1 MNHEY and CDR2 SVGAGI. The CDR3 runs 15 residues. The ends lost 0 bases at V and 4 bases at J; junction bases unmatched: 5. The CDR3 reads CASSYSWTGGTEAFF. CDR3 DNA sequence: TGTGCCAGCAGTTACTCGTGGACAGGCGGCACTGAAGCTTTCTTT.

The chain links TRBV5-6 to TRBJ2-2; the D gene is possibly TRBD2 (5 bases). The CDR3 runs to 14 residues. Germline V gene sequence: CDR1 SGHDT, CDR2 YYEEEE. Trimming took off 7 bases at V and 1 base at J, with 11 bases between the two ends. CDR3 bases: TGTGCCAGCCAGCGAGGGTGGAACACCGGGGAGCTGTTTTTT. This translates into CASQRGWNTGELFF.

This clone turned up a few times. This chain's CDR3 is CASSLLGVSGQAEGAFF. The CDR3 region has the DNA TGTGCCAGCAGTTTACTCGGGGTGTCTGGACAGGCTGAGGGTGCTTTCTTT. The V gene is TRBV28, the J gene TRBJ1-1; 7 nucleotides agree with TRBD1. Germline-derived CDR1 and CDR2 are MDHEN and SYDVKM. With 2 bases clipped from V and 11 bases from J, the junction kept 20 bases outside the gene matches. The CDR3 sequence is 17 residues long. Looking up the rest from reference TRBV28 and TRBJ1-1 gives the full variable domain: DVKVTQSSRYLVKRTGEKVFLECVQDMDHENMFWYRQDPGLGLRLIYFSYDVKMKEKGDIPEGYSVSREKKERFSLILESASTNQTSMYLCASSLLGVSGQAEGAFFGQGTRLTVV.

The chain couples TRBV7-2 to TRBJ2-5, with TRBD2 as a possible D gene (5 bases). The CDR3 is made up of 16 amino acids. CDR1 is SGHTA, CDR2 FQGNSA, per germline. The V and J ends lost 1 base and 5 bases respectively, with 17 bases between them. This chain's CDR3 is CASSLVLAVASETQYF. CDR3 sequence (DNA): TGTGCCAGCAGCTTAGTTCTAGCTGTAGCGTCGGAGACCCAGTACTTC.

Regarding this clone: One end of the junction varies from germline; a read error may be responsible. The chain combines TRBV11-2 with TRBJ2-3; maybe TRBD1 (6 bases). The germline CDR1 and CDR2 sequences are SGHAT and FQNNGV. The CDR3 is 12 amino acids. DNA of the CDR3: TGTGCCAGCAGCCTCTCGACAGGTACGCAGTATTTT. Amino acid sequence: CASSLSTGTQYF.

This clone was seen a handful of times. In DNA form, the CDR3 reads TGTGCCAGCAGTCGCCGAGGGTATGAAGCTTTCTTT. This gives the protein CASSRRGYEAFF. This chain uses TRBV6-6 with TRBJ1-1; D remains ambiguous. Trimming stripped 5 bases from V and 7 bases from J, with 11 bases between. This CDR3 comprises 12 residues. Germline loops: CDR1 MNHNY, CDR2 SVGAGI (reference sequence).

This clone was seen a handful of times. The chain is built from TRBV11-3 and TRBJ2-7; possibly TRBD2 for D (5 bases). V was trimmed by 5 bases and J by 0 bases, leaving 17 bases between them. Germline CDR1 SGHNT, CDR2 YENEEA. The CDR3 consists of 16 residues. CDR3 in amino acids: CASSVSRGSGSYEQYF. In DNA form, the CDR3 reads TGTGCCAGCAGCGTTTCCCGGGGTAGTGGCTCCTACGAGCAGTACTTC. Combining the CDR3 with reference TRBV11-3 and TRBJ2-7 gives the whole variable domain EAGVVQSPRYKIIEKKQPVAFWCNPISGHNTLYWYLQNLGQGPELLIRYENEEAVDDSQLPKDRFSAERLKGVDSTLKIQPAELGDSAVYLCASSVSRGSGSYEQYFGPGTRLTVT.

This clone occurred a few times. The V and J genes are TRBV2 and TRBJ2-7; 9 nucleotides line up with TRBD1. The CDR3 covers 19 residues. Germline CDR1 reads SNHLY; CDR2 reads FYNNEI. V lost 4 bases, J lost 4 bases, and 20 bases stayed unmatched. The CDR3, as DNA: TGTGCCAGCAGTGTTGATCGGGACCCGACCGGGACAGGGATTTACGAGCAGTACTTC. Translation gives CASSVDRDPTGTGIYEQYF.

The chain uses TRBV9 and TRBJ1-1; D is possibly TRBD1 (6 bases). Trimming cost V 4 bases and J 7 bases, with 14 bases left between them. The CDR3 spans 13 residues. From germline, CDR1 is SGDLS and CDR2 YYNGEE. The CDR3 region is CASSPPDSLEAFF. The CDR3 DNA is TGTGCCAGCAGCCCCCCGGACAGCCTTGAAGCTTTCTTT. The variable domain in full, completed from reference TRBV9 and TRBJ1-1, reads DSGVTQTPKHLITATGQRVTLRCSPRSGDLSVYWYQQSLDQGLQFLIQYYNGEERAKGNILERFSAQQFPDLHSELNLSSLELGDSALYFCASSPPDSLEAFFGQGTRLTVV.

Here the CDR3 DNA reads TGCGCCAGCAGCGCACAGGGTGGTTCCTACAATGAGCAGTTCTTC. It translates to CASSAQGGSYNEQFF. The rearrangement joins TRBV5-1 to TRBJ2-1; TRBD1 is a possible D gene (6 bases). CDR1 and CDR2 from the germline V gene are SGHRS and YFSETQ. V was pared by 4 bases and J by 1 base, with 12 bases between. The CDR3 loop spans 15 amino acids.

This clone was counted once. This chain connects TRBV7-9 to TRBJ2-5; TRBD2 is a possible D gene (5 bases). The CDR3 has 14 amino acids. V shed 7 bases and J shed 5 bases, with 17 bases lying between them. CDR1 and CDR2 from the germline V gene are SEHNR and FQNEAQ (reference sequence). This chain's CDR3 is CASTVATSRETQYF. The CDR3 region has the DNA TGTGCCAGCACCGTTGCCACTAGTAGGGAGACCCAGTACTTC.

The rearrangement uses TRBV21-1 and TRBJ1-1; the table's TRBD1 call for D was not verified on the DNA. TRBV21-1 is marked as a pseudogene. The CDR3 length is 14 residues. CDR3 DNA: TGTGCCAGCAGCTTTGACAGAGTTAACACTGAAGCTTTCTTT. Translated: CASSFDRVNTEAFF.

J is TRBJ2-6 and V is TRBV4-3; D possibly corresponds to TRBD1 (5 bases). The CDR3 contains 15 residues. The V gene's germline CDR1 is LGHNA and CDR2 YSLEER. The V gene lost 5 bases and the J gene lost 0 bases, with 8 bases spanning the gap. The CDR3 protein is CASSERGSGANVLTF. CDR3 DNA: TGCGCCAGCAGCGAAAGGGGCTCTGGGGCCAACGTCCTGACTTTC.

The chain couples TRBV30 to TRBJ2-3; 11 nucleotides agree with TRBD2. The CDR3 is 13 amino acids. The J segment lost 6 bases and the V segment lost 3 bases, leaving 2 bases of the junction unmatched. Germline CDR1 GTSNPN, CDR2 SVGIG (reference sequence). In nucleotides, the CDR3 is TGTGCCTGGAGGCTAGCGGGAGGTGATACGCAGTATTTT. It yields the protein CAWRLAGGDTQYF.

About this clone: One end of the junction varies from germline; a read error may be responsible. V is TRBV15 and J is TRBJ2-7; no clear D. Germline V lookup: CDR1 LNHNV, CDR2 YYDKDF (reference sequence). The CDR3 loop spans 12 amino acids. This chain's CDR3 is CATSRDFGPNHF. CDR3 in DNA: TGTGCCACCAGCAGAGATTTTGGGCCCAACCACTTC.

The CDR3 is CASSPGTEETQYF. The DNA of the CDR3 is TGTGCCAGCAGTCCCGGGACAGAAGAGACCCAGTACTTC. This sequence joins TRBV28 and TRBJ2-5, with 7 bases lining up with TRBD1. CDR3 length: 13 residues. CDR1 is MDHEN and CDR2 is SYDVKM in the germline V gene. V was clipped by 5 bases and J by 3 bases; unmatched bases: 3.

The V and J genes are TRBV9 and TRBJ1-4; 11 nucleotides line up with TRBD1. This CDR3 is built from 15 residues. V was pared by 2 bases and J by 7 bases, with 4 bases of the junction left unmatched. Germline CDR1 SGDLS, CDR2 YYNGEE. The CDR3 region has the DNA TGTGCCAGCAGCGTTTCCGGGACAGGGGGTGAAAAACTGTTTTTT. Protein sequence: CASSVSGTGGEKLFF.